These 9 T cell receptor beta chains were all obtained from the same sample, sequenced in a study of Tregs in tolerant kidney transplant recipients. Clones were sequenced by immunoSEQ multiplex PCR, and TCRdb holds only the in-frame ones, with some missing. Among 75,000 to 100,000 clones listed, roughly nine tenths were seen once. Sequenced: CD8+ T cells from blood. The receptor source for this set is a human donor in good health.

This chain joins TRBV19 and TRBJ2-1; 8 bases align to TRBD2. The trim removed 1 base at V and 9 bases at J, leaving 8 bases unmatched. The CDR3 is 15 amino acids. Germline assignment: CDR1 LNHDA and CDR2 SQIVND (reference sequence). CDR3 in DNA: TGTGCCAGTAGTATAGTTAGCGGGACCCGTTCTGAGCAGTTCTTC. Amino acids: CASSIVSGTRSEQFF.

The chain is built from TRBV10-3 and TRBJ2-1; 9 bases fit TRBD2. V shed 0 bases and J 5 bases; nucleotides not matched to a gene: 8. Germline CDR1 and CDR2: ENHRY and SYGVKD. This CDR3 is 17 amino acids long. In DNA, the CDR3 is TGTGCCATCAGTGAGTCCTATAGCGGGAGACTCGACAATGAGCAGTTCTTC. This encodes CAISESYSGRLDNEQFF.

J is TRBJ2-3 and V is TRBV6-4; the D gene is possibly TRBD2 (6 bases). In germline, CDR1 is MRHNA, CDR2 SNTAGT. The CDR3 runs 15 residues. The V gene lost 3 bases and the J gene lost 4 bases, with 14 bases spanning the gap. The CDR3 sequence is CASSEGGGDADTQYF. The CDR3 DNA reads TGTGCCAGCAGTGAGGGAGGAGGGGACGCAGATACGCAGTATTTT.

This chain joins TRBV6-1 and TRBJ2-7, with a possible D match to TRBD2 (6 bases). Germline CDR1 is MNHNS and CDR2 is SASEGT. Trimming shortened V by 5 bases and J by 3 bases, and 17 bases separated the two germline ends. The CDR3 is made up of 15 amino acids. The CDR3 loop reads CASSPTSYGYYEQYF. DNA for the CDR3: TGTGCCAGCAGTCCTACTAGCTACGGATACTACGAGCAGTACTTC.

The CDR3 DNA reads TGTGCCAGCAGCCCTACGGACAGTTTCCCCTACGAGCAGTACTTC. The encoded protein is CASSPTDSFPYEQYF. The chain recombines TRBV7-9 with TRBJ2-7, with D possibly matching TRBD1 (6 bases). Germline V gives CDR1 SEHNR, CDR2 FQNEAQ (reference sequence). The V end was cut by 5 bases, the J end by 2 bases, with 16 bases between. This CDR3 spans 15 amino acids.

The CDR3 sequence: CAWSVRGWGQPQHF. CDR3 sequence (DNA): TGTGCCTGGAGTGTACGAGGGTGGGGTCAGCCCCAGCATTTT. This rearrangement joins TRBV30 to TRBJ1-5; D unclear. The CDR3 covers 14 residues. CDR1 and CDR2 (germline): GTSNPN, SVGIG (reference sequence). V dropped 0 bases and J dropped 6 bases, with 12 bases sitting between them.

The V and J genes are TRBV5-8 and TRBJ2-7; perhaps TRBD1 as D (6 bases). The CDR3 is made up of 18 amino acids. Germline assignment: CDR1 SGHTS and CDR2 YDEGEE. Trimming removed 4 bases from V and 0 bases from J, with 23 bases in between. The CDR3 region has the DNA TGTGCCAGCAGCCCGCTGGGGGCGGAGTTTACCCTCTCCTACGAGCAGTACTTC. Its protein product is CASSPLGAEFTLSYEQYF.

The chain joins TRBV6-5 to TRBJ2-7, with 7 bases lining up with TRBD2. V shed 5 bases, J shed 6 bases, and the junction held 4 bases outside the gene matches. The CDR3 contains 12 residues. Germline values: CDR1 MNHEY, CDR2 SVGAGI. CDR3 in amino acids: CASSQTSREQYF. The DNA for the CDR3 is TGTGCCAGCAGTCAGACTAGCCGCGAGCAGTACTTC.

The chain uses TRBV7-9 and TRBJ2-7; 7 bases align to TRBD1. This CDR3 is built from 16 residues. Germline CDR1 SEHNR, CDR2 FQNEAQ (reference sequence). With V trimmed by 5 bases and J by 6 bases, 16 bases remained unmatched. DNA for the CDR3: TGTGCCAGCAGCCTATTCCGGGGACAGCCCGATTTCGAGCAGTACTTC. This sequence encodes CASSLFRGQPDFEQYF.